The source of this T cell receptor delta chain is a study of human gamma delta and Vdelta1 T cells. The CDR3 runs 17 residues. The J segment lost 5 bases and the V segment lost 6 bases, leaving 16 bases of the junction unmatched. The V gene's germline CDR1 is TSWWSYY and CDR2 QGS. General observations from the study: Polyclonal Delta One T cells reportedly showed broad cytotoxic targeting of acute myeloid leukemia.

TCRdb ran CATT on the PCR reads. Of over 5,500 delta-chain clones listed, almost 40% are singletons. As for this clone: The antigen remains unidentified.

The V and J genes are TRDV1 and TRDJ1; the match to TRDD3 covers 9 bases. This clonotype was sampled from a human donor in good health. The sequenced sample consisted of Vdelta1 gamma-delta T cells from blood grown in culture (DOT cells). The CDR3 region has the DNA TGTGCTCTTGGCCATCCGGTAGGTGGGGATACGCGGGATAAACTCATCTTT. It translates to CALGHPVGGDTRDKLIF.